A selection of T cell receptor beta chains follows, all from one sample in a study of blood T cell repertoires in COVID-19. Sequencing was performed with immunoSEQ multiplex PCR; in TCRdb, only in-frame clones are kept and a portion is missing. The repertoire holds fewer than 250,000 clones, with 70% to 85% as singletons. The specimen sequenced was peripheral blood. The receptors were gathered from an elderly woman with acute or convalescent COVID-19. CDR3s include the opening cysteine and the closing phenylalanine or tryptophan. A D gene is named only where the DNA matches it firmly.

TRBD1 | TRBV7-8 | CASSARQGSSYEQYF
. | TRBV12-3/TRBV12-4 | CASSLPRGGAFF
. | TRBV2 | CASSEVGTPQETQYF
TRBD1 | TRBV2 | CASSDFWDRGIETQYF
TRBD2 | TRBV27 | CASCKMDGRVLEQFF
TRBD2 | TRBV4-2 | CASSHDGVSGSTGELFF
. | TRBV24-1 | CATSDPTGSTGELFF
TRBD2 | TRBV9 | CASSSEREGQGEQFF
TRBD2 | TRBV7-2 | CASSLVSPSGSLYNEQFF
TRBD2 | TRBV4-1 | CASSQEARGAYNEQFF
. | TRBV28 | CATLYGRQGTDYGYTF
. | TRBV30 | CAWSVLHGGQETQYF
. | TRBV6-2/TRBV6-3 | CASSDPGTYEQYF
TRBD1 | TRBV6-2/TRBV6-3 | CASSYSRNRGTNEKLFF
TRBD1 | TRBV30 | CAWSQGQGPFQYF
TRBD1 | TRBV5-1 | CASSLGAGGRWYNEQFF
TRBD1 | TRBV28 | CASSSDRPLEAFF
. | TRBV5-1 | CASSLDQVGYTF
TRBD1 | TRBV5-4 | CASTAGGLTGANVLTF